A selection of T cell receptor beta chains follows, all from one sample in a study of cytomegalovirus exposure and HLA in healthy donors. Sequencing was performed with immunoSEQ multiplex PCR; in TCRdb, only in-frame clones are kept and a portion is missing. The sample holds over 150,000 clones, around 77% seen once. The sample consisted of PBMCs. All receptors come from a man aged 25-45 years in good health and CMV-seropositive. The CDR3 runs from the conserved cysteine through the conserved F or W. A D gene is named only where the DNA matches it firmly. Expanded clones get a size class; other rows say once, few or many, or leave the size out.

d_call	clone_size	j_call	v_call	cdr3_aa	cdr3_nt
NA	NA	TRBJ1-1	TRBV5-1	CASREGSNTEAFF	TGCGCCAGCAGAGAGGGCAGTAACACTGAAGCTTTCTTT
TRBD1	NA	TRBJ1-2	TRBV19	CASSTRGQGRYGYTF	TGTGCCAGTAGTACAAGAGGACAGGGGCGCTATGGCTACACCTTC
NA	NA	TRBJ2-5	TRBV7-9	CASNNNQETQYF	TGTGCCAGCAACAATAACCAAGAGACCCAGTACTTC
TRBD1	NA	TRBJ1-2	TRBV5-4	CASSSRTGGIYGYTF	TGTGCCAGCAGCTCCAGGACAGGGGGCATTTATGGCTACACCTTC
TRBD1	NA	TRBJ2-2	TRBV27	CASSSLLTGTGELFF	TGTGCCAGCAGTTCCTTACTGACAGGGACCGGGGAGCTGTTTTTT
NA	NA	TRBJ2-3	TRBV5-1	CASSFLPQGTDTQYF	TGCGCCAGCAGCTTTCTCCCGCAGGGTACAGATACGCAGTATTTT
TRBD2	NA	TRBJ2-7	TRBV6-6	CASSPSSGGSYEQYF	TGTGCCAGCAGTCCCTCCAGCGGGGGGAGCTACGAGCAGTACTTC
NA	few	TRBJ1-1	TRBV15	CATSRESGTLNTEAFF	TGTGCCACCAGCAGAGAGTCCGGGACACTGAACACTGAAGCTTTCTTT
TRBD2	NA	TRBJ2-2	TRBV4-1	CASSHIPGLAGGYTGELFF	TGCGCCAGCAGCCACATACCGGGACTAGCGGGGGGGTACACCGGGGAGCTGTTTTTT
TRBD1	NA	TRBJ2-2	TRBV6-1	CANRQGRNTGELFF	TGTGCCAACCGACAGGGGAGGAACACCGGGGAGCTGTTTTTT
TRBD1	NA	TRBJ2-7	TRBV7-2	CASSFSGQASYEQYF	TGTGCCAGCAGCTTTTCGGGACAGGCCTCCTACGAGCAGTACTTC
NA	NA	TRBJ1-4	TRBV7-9	CASSLSRGGEKLFF	TGTGCCAGCAGCCTGTCCAGGGGTGGGGAAAAACTGTTTTTT
NA	NA	TRBJ1-2	TRBV11-2	CASSLQQGNGYTF	TGTGCCAGCAGCTTACAACAGGGAAACGGCTACACCTTC
TRBD1	NA	TRBJ2-7	TRBV5-6	CASSPDRVYEQYF	TGTGCCAGCAGCCCCGACAGGGTCTACGAGCAGTACTTC
NA	few	TRBJ2-7	TRBV7-6	CASSLNSYEQYF	TGTGCCAGCAGCTTAAACAGCTACGAGCAGTACTTC
NA	few	TRBJ2-1	TRBV19	CASSIDPLTRPSSYNEQFF	TGTGCCAGTAGTATAGATCCCCTAACTAGGCCCAGCTCCTACAATGAGCAGTTCTTC
NA	NA	TRBJ2-5	TRBV2	CASSGRRRETQYF	TGTGCCAGCAGTGGGCGTCGGAGAGAGACCCAGTACTTC
NA	NA	TRBJ2-7	TRBV19	CASSPRDNSYEQYF	TGTGCCAGTAGCCCCCGGGACAACTCCTACGAGCAGTACTTC
TRBD2	NA	TRBJ2-7	TRBV7-3	CASSLTASGGHEQYF	TGTGCCAGCAGCTTAACAGCTAGCGGGGGCCACGAGCAGTACTTC
NA	NA	TRBJ2-7	TRBV28	CASSPGTAEGEQYF	TGTGCCAGCAGTCCGGGGACCGCGGAGGGGGAGCAGTACTTC
NA	NA	TRBJ2-6	TRBV5-4	CASSLSASSGANVLTF	TGTGCCAGCAGCTTGTCGGCTAGCTCTGGGGCCAACGTCCTGACTTTC
TRBD1	NA	TRBJ2-2	TRBV7-9	CASTEQGASTGELFF	TGTGCCAGCACCGAACAGGGGGCTAGCACCGGGGAGCTGTTTTTT
NA	NA	TRBJ2-3	TRBV30	CAWASVDTQYF	TGTGCCTGGGCCTCAGTTGATACGCAGTATTTT
NA	NA	TRBJ1-5	TRBV23-1	CASSPGGPHQPQHF	TGCGCCAGCAGTCCTGGGGGCCCTCATCAGCCCCAGCATTTT
TRBD1	NA	TRBJ2-5	TRBV27	CASTQQGAWETQYF	TGTGCCAGCACCCAACAGGGGGCCTGGGAGACCCAGTACTTC
TRBD1	NA	TRBJ1-2	TRBV25-1	CASSDPQGVYGYTF	TGTGCCAGCAGTGACCCGCAGGGGGTCTATGGCTACACCTTC
TRBD2	NA	TRBJ2-1	TRBV7-3	CASSPTGLAGPGNEQFF	TGTGCCAGCAGCCCGACGGGACTAGCGGGGCCTGGCAATGAGCAGTTCTTC
NA	NA	TRBJ2-3	TRBV5-1	CASSPPSGGRGDTQYF	TGCGCCAGCAGTCCCCCCTCGGGGGGCCGGGGAGATACGCAGTATTTT
NA	NA	TRBJ1-2	TRBV30	CAWSARSGYTF	TGTGCCTGGAGTGCAAGGAGCGGCTACACCTTC
TRBD1	NA	TRBJ2-7	TRBV27	CASSSINLRDRVPYEQYF	TGTGCCAGCAGTTCTATAAACCTCCGGGACAGGGTTCCTTACGAGCAGTACTTC
TRBD1	NA	TRBJ1-2	TRBV30	CAWNDRARLHGYTF	TGTGCCTGGAACGACAGGGCTCGGTTGCATGGCTACACCTTC
TRBD2	NA	TRBJ2-1	TRBV4-3	CASSQIAGEIDNEQFF	TGCGCCAGCAGCCAAATAGCGGGGGAAATAGACAATGAGCAGTTCTTC
TRBD1	few	TRBJ1-6	TRBV7-9	CASSSTGGNSPLHF	TGTGCCAGCAGCTCGACAGGGGGAAATTCCCCCCTCCACTTT
NA	NA	TRBJ2-5	TRBV19	CASSRWAQYQETQYF	TGTGCCAGTAGCCGATGGGCCCAGTACCAAGAGACCCAGTACTTC
NA	NA	TRBJ1-1	TRBV18	CASSPPSEGEAFF	TGTGCCAGCTCACCACCTTCGGAGGGTGAAGCTTTCTTT
TRBD1	NA	TRBJ1-6	TRBV5-1	CASSEDRGFNNSPLHF	TGCGCCAGCAGCGAGGACAGGGGGTTTAATAATTCACCCCTCCACTTT
TRBD1	NA	TRBJ1-2	TRBV7-9	CASSFGTGLDGYTF	TGTGCCAGCAGCTTTGGGACAGGACTTGATGGCTACACCTTC
TRBD1	NA	TRBJ1-1	TRBV5-1	CASRQTGVERNTEAFF	TGCGCCAGCAGACAGACAGGGGTGGAGCGGAACACTGAAGCTTTCTTT
TRBD1	once	TRBJ1-1	TRBV7-9	CASSLGQGDTEAFF	TGTGCCAGCAGCTTAGGGCAGGGGGACACTGAAGCTTTCTTT